A selection of T cell receptor beta chains follows, all from one sample in a study of blood T cell repertoires in COVID-19. Clones were read by immunoSEQ multiplex PCR, and TCRdb kept only the in-frame ones, dropping some. This table holds about 210,000 clones, about 86% found once. The sequenced sample consisted of peripheral blood. These receptors were taken from a man younger than 30 with active or convalescent COVID-19. Both conserved end residues are part of each CDR3. The D gene is left open where the match is weak. A row's size may be missing; if present it is once, few, many or a size class.

length	V	D	size	J	CDR3	DNA
14	TRBV25-1	-	-	TRBJ2-2	CASNYGGNTGELFF	TGTGCCAGCAACTACGGGGGGAACACCGGGGAGCTGTTTTTT
15	TRBV21-1	-	-	TRBJ2-1	CASSNLRDRDNEQFF	TGTGCCAGCAGCAACCTCCGAGACAGGGACAATGAGCAGTTCTTC
15	TRBV2	TRBD1	-	TRBJ1-5	CASMGQGVGNQPQHF	TGTGCCAGCATGGGACAGGGTGTGGGCAATCAGCCCCAGCATTTT
14	TRBV11-3	TRBD2	few	TRBJ2-5	CASSLRLAGETQYF	TGTGCCAGCAGCTTAAGACTAGCGGGAGAGACCCAGTACTTC
20	TRBV27	-	-	TRBJ1-2	CASSYSFPPTQGSWGYGYTF	TGTGCCAGCAGTTATTCATTCCCCCCCACGCAGGGGAGTTGGGGCTATGGCTACACCTTC
17	TRBV6-2/TRBV6-3	-	-	TRBJ1-1	CASSFHPRLSQNTEAFF	TGTGCCAGCAGTTTCCACCCAAGACTTTCCCAGAACACTGAAGCTTTCTTT
15	TRBV3-1/TRBV3-2	-	-	TRBJ2-2	CASNWGVANTGELFF	TGTGCCAGCAATTGGGGGGTAGCGAACACCGGGGAGCTGTTTTTT
12	TRBV11-2	-	-	TRBJ2-7	CASSSQGSYPSF	TGTGCCAGCAGCTCCCAGGGGTCGTATCCCTCCTTC
15	TRBV19	TRBD2	-	TRBJ2-1	CASSKASGNLGEQFF	TGTGCCAGTAGTAAGGCTAGCGGGAATCTCGGTGAGCAGTTCTTC
16	TRBV14	TRBD1	-	TRBJ2-7	CASSQEGRTGPREQYF	TGTGCCAGCAGCCAAGAGGGAAGGACAGGCCCCCGCGAGCAGTACTTC
15	TRBV5-1	-	-	TRBJ2-2	CASSSRAGQGGELFF	TGCGCCAGCAGCTCACGCGCCGGGCAGGGCGGGGAGCTGTTTTTT
15	TRBV6-5	TRBD2	-	TRBJ2-7	CASSTGLAGAFEQYF	TGTGCCAGCAGTACCGGACTAGCGGGAGCCTTCGAGCAGTACTTC
15	TRBV27	-	-	TRBJ2-7	CASSLLDRSGYEQYF	TGTGCCAGCAGTTTACTGGACAGATCGGGCTACGAGCAGTACTTC
14	TRBV7-3	-	-	TRBJ1-1	CASSFWHGDTEAFF	TGTGCCAGCAGCTTTTGGCACGGAGACACTGAAGCTTTCTTT
12	TRBV4-2	-	-	TRBJ1-6	CASSHDSSPLHF	TGTGCCAGCAGCCACGACTCTTCACCCCTCCACTTT
13	TRBV24-1	TRBD1	-	TRBJ2-2	CATRGTDTGELFF	TGTGCCACCAGGGGGACAGACACCGGGGAGCTGTTTTTT
12	TRBV12-5	-	-	TRBJ1-2	CASGLSGLGYTF	TGTGCTAGTGGTCTTTCAGGGTTAGGCTACACCTTC
14	TRBV6-5	-	-	TRBJ2-7	CASRNQRSSYEQYF	TGTGCCAGCAGGAACCAGAGGAGCTCCTACGAGCAGTACTTC
14	TRBV9	-	-	TRBJ2-7	CASSGDSLGYEQYF	TGTGCCAGCAGCGGAGACTCGTTAGGATACGAGCAGTACTTC
16	TRBV10-3	TRBD2	-	TRBJ2-3	CAISESSGGRGDTQYF	TGTGCCATCAGTGAGTCGTCGGGCGGGAGAGGGGATACGCAGTATTTT
14	TRBV6-5	TRBD1	-	TRBJ1-5	CASSYRTGNQPQHF	TGTGCCAGCAGTTACAGGACAGGGAATCAGCCCCAGCATTTT
12	TRBV15	-	-	TRBJ1-2	CATSKRGNGYTF	TGTGCCACCAGTAAAAGGGGGAATGGCTACACCTTC
13	TRBV29-1	TRBD1	-	TRBJ2-7	CSVDGQGGPEQYF	TGCAGCGTTGACGGACAGGGAGGCCCCGAGCAGTACTTC
14	TRBV28	-	-	TRBJ2-7	CASSFSGFQYEQYF	TGTGCCAGCAGTTTCTCGGGATTTCAATACGAGCAGTACTTC
12	TRBV2	-	-	TRBJ2-5	CASTDGPGTQYF	TGTGCCAGCACTGACGGTCCGGGGACCCAGTACTTC
15	TRBV25-1	-	once	TRBJ1-6	CASSEQGLFRSPLHF	TGTGCCAGCAGTGAACAGGGGTTGTTTAGGTCACCCCTCCACTTT
15	TRBV15	-	few	TRBJ1-3	CATSGRITSGNTIYF	TGTGCCACCAGCGGGCGAATAACCTCTGGAAACACCATATATTTT
15	TRBV4-1	TRBD2	-	TRBJ2-1	CASSQPGTTDDEQFF	TGCGCCAGCAGCCAACCCGGGACTACGGACGATGAGCAGTTCTTC
16	TRBV7-9	TRBD1	-	TRBJ1-6	CASSLSTGERNSPLHF	TGTGCCAGCAGCTTATCGACAGGGGAGAGGAATTCACCCCTCCACTTT
14	TRBV21-1	-	-	TRBJ1-1	CASSTDRGGTEAFF	TGTGCCAGCAGCACTGACAGGGGGGGAACTGAAGCTTTCTTT
15	TRBV7-6	TRBD1	-	TRBJ2-3	CASSLGDRHTDTQYF	TGTGCCAGCAGCTTAGGGGACAGACACACAGATACGCAGTATTTT
15	TRBV9	TRBD1	few	TRBJ1-1	CASSVQGGLSTEAFF	TGTGCCAGCAGCGTACAGGGGGGCCTTAGTACTGAAGCTTTCTTT
15	TRBV6-2/TRBV6-3	TRBD2	few	TRBJ2-1	CASSSNSGDYNEQFF	TGTGCCAGCAGTTCCAATAGCGGGGACTACAATGAGCAGTTCTTC
14	TRBV19	-	-	TRBJ2-1	CASSIVSDYNEQFF	TGTGCCAGTAGTATAGTATCAGACTACAATGAGCAGTTCTTC
18	TRBV5-1	TRBD1	-	TRBJ2-5	CASSLAWGQGDFAETQYF	TGCGCCAGCAGCTTGGCCTGGGGACAGGGGGATTTTGCGGAGACCCAGTACTTC
13	TRBV6-5	TRBD1	-	TRBJ1-4	CAGQQGGSEKLFF	TGTGCCGGACAACAGGGGGGCAGTGAAAAACTGTTTTTT
14	TRBV6-5	TRBD1	-	TRBJ1-4	CASSPGTGSEKLFF	TGTGCCAGCAGTCCCGGGACAGGGAGCGAAAAACTGTTTTTT
15	TRBV18	-	once	TRBJ1-5	CASSPRSGDNQPQHF	TGTGCCAGCTCACCACGCTCAGGGGACAATCAGCCCCAGCATTTT
15	TRBV2	TRBD1	-	TRBJ1-6	CASRDRDSISSPLHF	TGTGCCAGCAGAGACCGGGACAGCATAAGTTCACCCCTCCACTTT
14	TRBV10-2	-	once	TRBJ1-1	CASRAGSENTEAFF	TGCGCCAGCAGGGCGGGGTCGGAGAACACTGAAGCTTTCTTT
17	TRBV15	-	-	TRBJ2-1	CATSRDPPGLLYNEQFF	TGTGCCACCAGCAGAGATCCCCCGGGACTGTTATACAATGAGCAGTTCTTC
13	TRBV27	TRBD2	-	TRBJ2-1	CASRGLVVNEQFF	TGTGCCAGCAGGGGACTAGTTGTCAATGAGCAGTTCTTC
13	TRBV6-5	-	-	TRBJ1-1	CASSYNMNTEAFF	TGTGCCAGCAGTTACAACATGAACACTGAAGCTTTCTTT
14	TRBV19	-	-	TRBJ1-1	CASSMQAQNTEAFF	TGTGCCAGTAGTATGCAGGCACAGAACACTGAAGCTTTCTTT
15	TRBV7-9	TRBD1	many	TRBJ2-7	CASSYLSGGGDEQYF	TGTGCCAGCAGCTATCTTTCAGGGGGCGGCGACGAGCAGTACTTC